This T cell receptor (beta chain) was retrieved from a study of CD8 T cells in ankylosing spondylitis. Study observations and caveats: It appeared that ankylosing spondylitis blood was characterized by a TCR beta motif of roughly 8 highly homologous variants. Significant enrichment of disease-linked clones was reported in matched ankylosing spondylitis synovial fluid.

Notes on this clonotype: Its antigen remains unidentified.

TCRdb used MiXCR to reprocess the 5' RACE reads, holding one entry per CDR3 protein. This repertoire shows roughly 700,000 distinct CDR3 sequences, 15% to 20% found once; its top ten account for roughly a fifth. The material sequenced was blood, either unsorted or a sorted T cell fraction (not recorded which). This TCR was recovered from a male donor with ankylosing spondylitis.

CDR3 bases: TGCGCCAGCAGTCAATGGACAGGGACGACTGAAGCTTTCTTT. It specifies CASSQWTGTTEAFF. The chain is built from TRBV5-1 and TRBJ1-1; the match to TRBD1 covers 8 bases. The CDR3 consists of 14 residues. In germline, CDR1 is SGHRS, CDR2 YFSETQ. Trimming cost V 5 bases and J 5 bases; bases outside gene matches: 8.